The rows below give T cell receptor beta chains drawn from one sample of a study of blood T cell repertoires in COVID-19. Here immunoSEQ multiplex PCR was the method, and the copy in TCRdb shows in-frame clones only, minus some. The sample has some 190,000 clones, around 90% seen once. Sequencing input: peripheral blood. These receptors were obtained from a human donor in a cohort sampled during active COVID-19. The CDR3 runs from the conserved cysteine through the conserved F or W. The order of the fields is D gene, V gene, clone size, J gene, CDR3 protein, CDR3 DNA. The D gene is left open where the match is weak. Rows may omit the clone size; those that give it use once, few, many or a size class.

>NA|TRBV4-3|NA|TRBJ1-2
CASSQVQGVSYGYTF
TGCGCCAGCAGCCAAGTCCAGGGTGTATCCTATGGCTACACCTTC
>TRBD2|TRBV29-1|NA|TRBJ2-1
CSVAGEGLDDQFF
TGCAGCGTTGCGGGGGAGGGACTAGACGACCAGTTCTTC
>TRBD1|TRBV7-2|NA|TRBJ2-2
CASSFGAGGTGELFF
TGTGCCAGCAGCTTCGGGGCAGGGGGCACCGGGGAGCTGTTTTTT
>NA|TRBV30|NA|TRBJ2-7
CAWSVDLGGEQYF
TGTGCCTGGAGTGTAGATTTGGGGGGCGAGCAGTACTTC
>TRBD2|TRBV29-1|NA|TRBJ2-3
CSVEVPLAGVSDTQYF
TGCAGCGTTGAAGTCCCCCTAGCGGGAGTGTCAGATACGCAGTATTTT
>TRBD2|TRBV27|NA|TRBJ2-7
CASRPKTGTTWAYEQYF
TGTGCCAGCAGACCAAAAACCGGGACTACGTGGGCCTACGAGCAGTACTTC
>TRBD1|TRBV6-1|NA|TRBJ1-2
CASSEWWQGANYGYTF
TGTGCCAGCAGTGAATGGTGGCAGGGGGCTAACTATGGCTACACCTTC
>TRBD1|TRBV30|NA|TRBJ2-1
CAFSRQGLNEQFF
TGTGCCTTTTCAAGACAGGGGTTGAATGAGCAGTTCTTC
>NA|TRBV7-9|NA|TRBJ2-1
CASTTSIGTNEQFF
TGTGCCAGCACAACTAGCATAGGTACAAATGAGCAGTTCTTC
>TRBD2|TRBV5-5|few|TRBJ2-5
CASSLAGSKETQYF
TGTGCCAGCAGCTTAGCGGGGTCTAAAGAGACCCAGTACTTC
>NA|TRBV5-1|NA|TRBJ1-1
CASSPNSGTEAFF
TGCGCCAGCAGCCCAAATAGTGGCACTGAAGCTTTCTTT
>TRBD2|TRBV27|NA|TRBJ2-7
CASSLAGATYEQYF
TGTGCCAGCAGTTTAGCGGGAGCTACTTACGAGCAGTACTTC
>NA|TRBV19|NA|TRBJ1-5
CASSIRRDSNQPQHF
TGTGCCAGTAGTATACGGAGGGATAGCAATCAGCCCCAGCATTTT
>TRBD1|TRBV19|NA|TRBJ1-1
CASSIDPGRGRMNTEAFF
TGTGCCAGTAGTATAGATCCTGGCAGGGGGCGAATGAACACTGAAGCTTTCTTT
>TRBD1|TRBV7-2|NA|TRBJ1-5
CASGQDQPQHF
TGTGCCAGCGGACAGGATCAGCCCCAGCATTTT
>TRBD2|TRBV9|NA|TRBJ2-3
CASSVASGGNTDTQYF
TGTGCCAGCAGCGTAGCTAGCGGGGGGAACACAGATACGCAGTATTTT
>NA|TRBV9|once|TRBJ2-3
CASSVAARVTDTQYF
TGTGCCAGCAGCGTAGCGGCCAGGGTTACAGATACGCAGTATTTT
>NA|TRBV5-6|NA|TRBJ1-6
CASRSETIYNSPLHF
TGTGCCAGCAGGTCGGAGACGATCTATAATTCACCCCTCCACTTT
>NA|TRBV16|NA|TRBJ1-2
CASSQLVLDSHGYTF
TGTGCCAGCAGCCAATTGGTTCTGGACAGTCACGGCTACACCTTC
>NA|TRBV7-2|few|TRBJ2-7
CASSPGGEQYF
TGTGCCAGCAGCCCCGGAGGGGAGCAGTACTTC
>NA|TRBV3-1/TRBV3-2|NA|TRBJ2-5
CASSQNKGVGETQYF
TGTGCCAGCAGCCAAAATAAGGGAGTTGGGGAGACCCAGTACTTC
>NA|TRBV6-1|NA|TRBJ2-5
CASSDSVFGETQYF
TGTGCCAGCAGTGACAGCGTTTTTGGAGAGACCCAGTACTTC
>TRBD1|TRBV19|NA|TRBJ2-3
CASTSDRTQYF
TGTGCCAGTACCTCGGACAGGACGCAGTATTTT
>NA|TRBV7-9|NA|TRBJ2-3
CASSLAGGSLGADTQYF
TGTGCCAGCAGCTTAGCGGGAGGCTCCTTAGGAGCAGATACGCAGTATTTT
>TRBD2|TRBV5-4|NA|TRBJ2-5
CASSSRDYEETQYF
TGTGCCAGCAGCTCCCGGGACTACGAAGAGACCCAGTACTTC
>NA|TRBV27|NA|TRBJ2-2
CASRKMRETNTGELFF
TGTGCCAGCAGGAAAATGAGGGAAACGAACACCGGGGAGCTGTTTTTT
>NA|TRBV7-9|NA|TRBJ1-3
CASSPPEGVRGNTIYF
TGTGCCAGCAGCCCCCCCGAGGGGGTCCGAGGAAACACCATATATTTT
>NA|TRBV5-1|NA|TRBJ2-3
CASSLPGTSTDTQYF
TGCGCCAGCAGCTTACCCGGGACTAGCACAGATACGCAGTATTTT
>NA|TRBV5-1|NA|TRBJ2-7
CASSLYPSDRVAYEQYF
TGCGCCAGCAGCTTGTATCCGTCGGACAGAGTTGCCTACGAGCAGTACTTC
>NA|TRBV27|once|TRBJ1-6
CASRNLTLTYNSPLHF
TGTGCCAGCAGAAACTTAACCCTAACCTATAATTCACCCCTCCACTTT
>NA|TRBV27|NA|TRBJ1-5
CASSLYLNQPQHF
TGTGCCAGCAGTTTATATCTCAATCAGCCCCAGCATTTT
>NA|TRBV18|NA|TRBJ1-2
CASSPGAGLGGYTF
TGTGCCAGCTCACCTGGGGCAGGGCTCGGTGGCTACACCTTC
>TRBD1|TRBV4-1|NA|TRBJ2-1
CASRQGEVSYNEQFF
TGCGCCAGCCGACAGGGAGAGGTGTCCTACAATGAGCAGTTCTTC
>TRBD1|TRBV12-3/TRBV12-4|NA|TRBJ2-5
CASSLTGAETQYF
TGTGCCAGCAGTTTGACAGGGGCGGAGACCCAGTACTTC
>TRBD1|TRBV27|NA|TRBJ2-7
CASNKPGQPSMGQYF
TGTGCCAGCAACAAGCCGGGACAGCCTTCGATGGGGCAGTACTTC